A single sample is the source of the 22 T cell receptor beta chains below, sequenced in a study of blood T cell repertoires in COVID-19. Method: immunoSEQ multiplex PCR; TCRdb's copy keeps in-frame clones and lacks some. The table has approximately 230,000 clones, roughly 88% seen once. Source material: peripheral blood. The origin of the receptors is a man aged 25 to 40 who had recovered from COVID-19.

CDR3 region: CASSLAIAGAENTEAFF. CDR3 DNA sequence: TGTGCCAGCAGCTTAGCGATTGCGGGGGCTGAGAACACTGAAGCTTTCTTT. The rearrangement joins TRBV7-6 to TRBJ1-1; possible D gene TRBD1, 6 bases. V lost 0 bases to trimming and J lost 1 base, with 15 bases between them. Germline CDR1 SGHVS, CDR2 FNYEAQ. CDR3 size: 17 residues.

This chain joins TRBV24-1 and TRBJ2-1; 8 bases match TRBD1. V gave up 11 bases and J gave up 6 bases; unmatched junction bases: 8. Per the germline V gene, CDR1 is KGHDR and CDR2 is SFDVKD. This CDR3 has 13 residues. CDR3 amino acids: CASRGDRGNEQFF. CDR3 nucleotides: TGTGCCAGTAGGGGTGACAGGGGCAATGAGCAGTTCTTC.

In DNA, the CDR3 is TGTGCCAGCAGCCCCGCCTTGAGATCCTCAACTAATGAAAAACTGTTTTTT. Protein: CASSPALRSSTNEKLFF. The rearrangement uses TRBV4-2 and TRBJ1-4; D is uncertain. Trimming took 4 bases from V and 0 from J, leaving 15 bases between them. Per germline, CDR1 LGHNA and CDR2 YNFKEQ. This CDR3 comprises 17 residues.

The rearrangement links TRBV7-9 to TRBJ2-1; D is unresolved. The V end lost 1 base, the J end lost 6 bases, and 13 bases lay between the germline ends. CDR1 and CDR2 from the germline V gene are SEHNR and FQNEAQ (reference sequence). The CDR3 has 15 residues. The CDR3 region is CASSLGQLPGNEQFF. Written as DNA, the CDR3 is TGTGCCAGCAGCTTAGGGCAGTTACCGGGCAATGAGCAGTTCTTC.

This chain links TRBV5-1 with TRBJ1-1, with D tentatively TRBD1 (6 bases). Germline V gene lookup returns CDR1 SGHRS and CDR2 YFSETQ. V was trimmed by 3 bases and J by 0 bases, leaving 15 bases between them. The length of the CDR3 is 16 residues. CDR3 sequence (DNA): TGCGCCAGCAGCTGGGACCCGGGACATATGAACACTGAAGCTTTCTTT. This gives the protein CASSWDPGHMNTEAFF. The full variable domain, in which reference TRBV5-1 and TRBJ1-1 provide the parts outside the CDR3, is KAGVTQTPRYLIKTRGQQVTLSCSPISGHRSVSWYQQTPGQGLQFLFEYFSETQRNKGNFPGRFSGRQFSNSRSEMNVSTLELGDSALYLCASSWDPGHMNTEAFFGQGTRLTVV.

This clone was observed once. The genes are TRBV19 and TRBJ2-2, with unresolved D. CDR3 length: 11 amino acids. V dropped 7 bases and J dropped 6 bases, with 6 bases sitting between them. Germline V gene lookup returns CDR1 LNHDA and CDR2 SQIVND (reference sequence). CDR3: CASNQAGELFF. CDR3 nucleotide sequence: TGTGCCAGTAATCAGGCCGGGGAGCTGTTTTTT. Variable domain in full (rest from reference TRBV19 and TRBJ2-2): DGGITQSPKYLFRKEGQNVTLSCEQNLNHDAMYWYRQDPGQGLRLIYYSQIVNDFQKGDIAEGYSVSREKKESFPLTVTSAQKNPTAFYLCASNQAGELFFGEGSRLTVL.

V usage is TRBV30 and J usage is TRBJ1-2; no definite D call. This CDR3 has 14 residues. Trimming left V 0 bases short and J 4 bases short, with 12 bases between. CDR1 is GTSNPN, CDR2 SVGIG, per germline (reference sequence). The CDR3 here is CAWSVLPGGYGYTF. Written as DNA, the CDR3 is TGTGCCTGGAGTGTCCTCCCGGGAGGCTATGGCTACACCTTC.

The chain links TRBV12-1 to TRBJ1-4; the table gives TRBD1 as D, unverified against the DNA. TRBV12-1 is assigned pseudogene status. The CDR3 length is 20 residues. The CDR3, as DNA: TGTGCCAGCAGCGCACCCCAGGGGATGACGATGGATGCGTGGTCGGAAAAACTGTTTTTT. This gives the protein CASSAPQGMTMDAWSEKLFF.

The chain combines TRBV19 with TRBJ1-2; 8 nucleotides agree with TRBD1. The germline V gene has CDR1 LNHDA and CDR2 SQIVND (reference sequence). The CDR3 has 17 amino acids. Trimming took 2 bases from V and 1 from J; bases not matched to a gene: 9. CDR3: CASSIYPGGRDNYGYTF. In nucleotides, the CDR3 is TGTGCCAGTAGTATATATCCAGGGGGCAGAGATAACTATGGCTACACCTTC.

This clone was counted a few times. This sequence joins TRBV2 and TRBJ1-2, with D perhaps TRBD1 (5 bases). V lost 6 bases and J 4 bases, leaving 18 bases between the germline ends. CDR3 length: 15 residues. Germline V gives CDR1 SNHLY, CDR2 FYNNEI. CDR3 amino acids: CASRSYGGGTYGYTF. The CDR3 region has the DNA TGTGCCAGCAGAAGCTACGGGGGGGGGACCTATGGCTACACCTTC. The entire variable domain, with the rest obtained from reference TRBV2 and TRBJ1-2, is as follows: EPEVTQTPSHQVTQMGQEVILRCVPISNHLYFYWYRQILGQKVEFLVSFYNNEISEKSEIFDDQFSVERPDGSNFTLKIRSTKLEDSAMYFCASRSYGGGTYGYTFGSGTRLTVV.

The chain joins TRBV5-4 to TRBJ1-1; D possibly corresponds to TRBD1 (6 bases). The CDR3 runs to 14 residues. Germline assignment: CDR1 SGHNT and CDR2 YYREEE (reference sequence). Trimming took 1 base from V and 4 from J, leaving 11 bases between them. CDR3 amino acids: CASSLTGISTEAFF. The CDR3 region has the DNA TGTGCCAGCAGCTTGACAGGGATTAGCACTGAAGCTTTCTTT.

This clone was seen a few times. The chain has TRBV14 and TRBJ2-2; the match to TRBD1 covers 10 bases. Germline CDR1 SGHDN, CDR2 FVKESK. The length of the CDR3 is 14 residues. Germline trimming cut 4 bases from V and 5 bases from J; bases unmatched to any gene: 1. The chain's CDR3 is CASSLDRGTGELFF. The CDR3 nucleotides are TGTGCCAGCAGCCTGGACAGGGGGACCGGGGAGCTGTTTTTT. Based on the CDR3 plus reference TRBV14 and TRBJ2-2, the full variable domain is EAGVTQFPSHSVIEKGQTVTLRCDPISGHDNLYWYRRVMGKEIKFLLHFVKESKQDESGMPNNRFLAERTGGTYSTLKVQPAELEDSGVYFCASSLDRGTGELFFGEGSRLTVL.

This clone was found once. The CDR3 region has the DNA TGCGCCAGCAGCTTGTCAGGAGGATCCTACGAGCAGTACTTC. As protein: CASSLSGGSYEQYF. The chain is built from TRBV5-1 and TRBJ2-7; TRBD2 might be the D (5 bases). V gave up 1 base and J gave up 1 base, with 9 bases separating them. From germline, CDR1 is SGHRS and CDR2 YFSETQ. This CDR3 contains 14 residues.

The V gene is TRBV19, the J gene TRBJ1-1; 7 nucleotides match TRBD1. The V gene end was trimmed by 2 bases and the J gene end by 4 bases; junction bases not matched to a gene: 1. The CDR3 spans 13 residues. Germline V gene data show CDR1 as LNHDA and CDR2 as SQIVND (reference sequence). CDR3 bases: TGTGCCAGTAGTATAAGGGGGCTCACTGAAGCTTTCTTT. The encoded protein is CASSIRGLTEAFF.

The chain links TRBV7-9 to TRBJ1-5; 7 bases map to TRBD1. V lost 3 bases to trimming and J lost 0 bases; unmatched junction nucleotides: 11. The CDR3 totals 18 residues. Germline V lookup: CDR1 SEHNR, CDR2 FQNEAQ (reference sequence). CDR3 region: CASSLGRTGQYSNQPQHF. In DNA form, the CDR3 reads TGTGCCAGCAGCTTGGGGCGGACAGGCCAGTATAGCAATCAGCCCCAGCATTTT.

The rearrangement joins TRBV3-1 (or the pseudogene TRBV3-2) to TRBJ2-3; 8 bases line up with TRBD1. This CDR3 spans 14 amino acids. CDR1 and CDR2 from the germline V gene are LGHDT and YNNKEL (reference sequence). The V and J ends lost 3 bases and 2 bases, in that order; junction bases with no gene match: 1. CDR3 loop: CASSQDRVTDTQYF. The CDR3 DNA is TGTGCCAGCAGCCAGGACAGGGTCACAGATACGCAGTATTTT.

This clone has just a few counts. Here the CDR3 DNA reads TGTGCCAGCAACTTTTGGACTAGCGCTTACAATGAGCAGTTCTTC. Translating it yields CASNFWTSAYNEQFF. The chain links TRBV7-2 to TRBJ2-1, with 9 bases identical to TRBD2. The germline CDR1 and CDR2 sequences are SGHTA and FQGNSA. V trimming: 7 bases; J trimming: 4 bases; junction bases outside the gene matches: 8. This CDR3 is 15 amino acids long.

As regards this clone: One end of the junction is discordant with germline, which a read error may explain. The chain has TRBV18 and TRBJ2-7; TRBD1 matches 11 bases. This CDR3 region has 16 residues. Looked up from germline, CDR1 is KGHSH and CDR2 is LQKENI. CDR3 amino acids: CASSLGAPGQGETQDF. The CDR3 DNA reads as TGTGCCAGCTCACTGGGGGCCCCGGGACAGGGGGAGACTCAGGACTTC.

The V gene is TRBV6-1, the J gene TRBJ2-3; TRBD2 might be the D (7 bases). Trimming left V 4 bases short and J 2 bases short, with 19 bases between. This CDR3 is 17 amino acids long. Germline lookup yields CDR1 MNHNS and CDR2 SASEGT. In DNA, the CDR3 is TGTGCCAGCAGTGGTCCGGGGGGCCCTGTTTACACAGATACGCAGTATTTT. Residues: CASSGPGGPVYTDTQYF.

This CDR3 reads CASSYSRPDEQYF. The CDR3 DNA reads TGTGCCAGCAGTTACTCGAGGCCAGACGAGCAGTACTTC. The genes are TRBV6-5 and TRBJ2-7, with unresolved D. The CDR3 runs to 13 residues. Germline V gives CDR1 MNHEY, CDR2 SVGAGI. Deletions cut 0 bases from V and 5 bases from J, with 8 bases between.

This clone was observed a few times. The chain recombines TRBV7-9 with TRBJ1-3; TRBD1 agrees at 8 bases. CDR3 length: 16 amino acids. V was clipped by 5 bases and J by 1 base; unmatched bases: 7. The germline V gene has CDR1 SEHNR and CDR2 FQNEAQ (reference sequence). CDR3 sequence: CASSAQGAYSGNTIYF. CDR3 coding DNA: TGTGCCAGCAGCGCCCAGGGGGCCTATTCTGGAAACACCATATATTTT.

This chain uses TRBV7-8 with TRBJ1-1; TRBD1 matches 7 bases. The germline V gene encodes CDR1 SGHVS and CDR2 FQNEAQ. With 5 bases clipped from V and 6 bases from J, the junction kept 9 bases outside the gene matches. The CDR3 is 14 amino acids. CDR3 in DNA: TGTGCCAGCAGCCGTCAGACAGGGAATGCTGAAGCTTTCTTT. Translation gives CASSRQTGNAEAFF.